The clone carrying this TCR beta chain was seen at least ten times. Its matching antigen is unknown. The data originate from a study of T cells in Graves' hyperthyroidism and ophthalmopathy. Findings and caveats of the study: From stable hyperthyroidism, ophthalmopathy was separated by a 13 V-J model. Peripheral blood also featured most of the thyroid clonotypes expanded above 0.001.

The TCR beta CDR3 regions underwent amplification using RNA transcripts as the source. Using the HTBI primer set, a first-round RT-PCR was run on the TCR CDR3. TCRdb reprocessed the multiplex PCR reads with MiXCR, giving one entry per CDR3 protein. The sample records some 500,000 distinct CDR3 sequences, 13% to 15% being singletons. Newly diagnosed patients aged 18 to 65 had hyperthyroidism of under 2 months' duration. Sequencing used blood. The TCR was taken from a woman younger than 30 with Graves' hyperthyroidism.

In DNA, the CDR3 is TGTGCCAGCAGTGACACTAGCGGGAGGACCTACGAGCAGTACTTC. This encodes CASSDTSGRTYEQYF. This rearrangement joins TRBV2 to TRBJ2-7; 12 bases are shared with TRBD2. The germline gives CDR1 SNHLY, CDR2 FYNNEI. The CDR3 is 15 amino acids. Losses at the gene ends were 3 bases for V and 2 bases for J; bases not matched to a gene: 2.